Included here is one TCR beta chain sequence, with context. In its sample, this clone was seen once. The antigen it recognizes is unknown. One base away there is no much larger clone; base qualities are not given. One read alone lends weak support. This record belongs to a study of metastatic and nonmetastatic thyroid tumors (dated by TCRdb to 2020 to 2022). About the investigation overall: Repertoires from peripheral blood and from tumor or nodule tissue samples of malignant and benign thyroid patients were compared.

None of the patients had been given any treatment before thyroid surgery. Patient clinical samples collected from about 2012 to 2018 were retrospectively analysed using T-cell receptor beta sequencing. Germline trimming: 6 bases from V, 5 bases from J; junction bases outside gene matches: 4. For CDR1 and CDR2, the germline V gene (reference sequence) lists DFQATT and SNEGSKA. From the cysteine through the phenylalanine, the CDR3 covers 14 amino acids. Only the CDR3 part of the read is kept: 42 bases, read in frame from the first base. The library came from PCR. Data came from an Illumina HiSeq 4000. High-throughput sequencing was used to profile the TCR beta-chain CDR3 region of each patient. From the authors' description of their analysis: Drawing on CDR3 differences between clinicopathological groups, the researchers built a classifier meant to tell apart patients with distant-metastatic papillary thyroid cancer. The Shannon index was used to assess repertoire diversity, and the Morisita-Horn index was used to assess tumor-blood repertoire similarity. The raw public reads went through TCRdb reprocessing: fastp at Q25, MiXCR clone calling, in-frame beta chains kept. The V and J calls, along with clone size, are taken from TCRdb and not from the paper's own processing. Present in this sample are 23,000 or so clones, around a fifth of which were seen just once. The ten top clones hold about 4.6% of the sample.

Broad study findings and their caveats: TCR beta diversity was reported as significantly higher in malignant tumors than in benign nodules, in both blood and tumor samples.

The chain was built from TRBV20-1 and TRBJ2-1, and 13 junctional nucleotides match TRBD2. The sequence was obtained from a male donor with papillary thyroid cancer or a benign thyroid nodule (not recorded which). Some clones in this sample may be carry-over from other donors' samples. The specimen was blood. The CDR3 amino acid sequence is: CSAAGLAGNNEQFF. In nucleotides, the sequence is TGCAGTGCCGCGGGACTAGCGGGGAACAATGAGCAGTTCTTC.